Below are 25 T cell receptor beta chains sequenced from a single sample in a study of T-cell memory formation after mild COVID-19. TCRdb reanalysed the 5' RACE reads using MiXCR and keeps one entry per CDR3 protein. This table holds 470,000 or so distinct CDR3 sequences, 15% to 20% found once. What was sequenced was PBMCs or a T cell subset sorted from them (not recorded which). These receptors originate from an adult woman who had mild COVID-19 (a few samples of this study predate the infection). Cell type and time point are not known.

The chain is built from TRBV20-1 and TRBJ2-7; D possibly corresponds to TRBD2 (6 bases). V was clipped by 5 bases and J by 3 bases, with 20 bases between them. CDR3 length: 15 amino acids. CDR1 and CDR2 from the germline V gene are DFQATT and SNEGSKA (reference sequence). This chain's CDR3 is CSALKTRDGIYEQYF. The CDR3 coding sequence is TGCAGTGCTCTGAAGACGCGGGATGGAATCTACGAGCAGTACTTC.

Only a few counts were recorded for this clonotype. V usage is TRBV7-9 and J usage is TRBJ2-3; 11 bases agree with TRBD2. The V segment lost 6 bases and the J segment 2 bases; nucleotides outside the gene matches: 7. This CDR3 has 16 amino acids. Germline-derived CDR1 and CDR2 are SEHNR and FQNEAQ (reference sequence). The CDR3: CASSPGTSGYTDTQYF. For the CDR3, the DNA is TGTGCCAGCAGTCCCGGGACTAGCGGCTACACAGATACGCAGTATTTT. The full variable domain, in which reference TRBV7-9 and TRBJ2-3 provide the parts outside the CDR3, is DTGVSQNPRHKITKRGQNVTFRCDPISEHNRLYWYRQTLGQGPEFLTYFQNEAQLEKSRLLSDRFSAERPKGSFSTLEIQRTEQGDSAMYLCASSPGTSGYTDTQYFGPGTRLTVL.

The chain couples TRBV20-1 to TRBJ2-7; D is undetermined. V was shortened by 3 bases and J by 0 bases, with 9 bases between the two germline ends. The V gene's germline CDR1 is DFQATT and CDR2 SNEGSKA (reference sequence). CDR3 size: 13 residues. In DNA, the CDR3 is TGCAGTGCTAGCGATGCGACCTCCTACGAGCAGTACTTC. Its protein product is CSASDATSYEQYF.

V is TRBV20-1 and J is TRBJ1-1; D call uncertain. Germline V lookup: CDR1 DFQATT, CDR2 SNEGSKA (reference sequence). Trimming took 0 bases from V and 2 from J, leaving 13 bases between them. This CDR3 has 15 residues. CDR3 sequence: CSARDRSLDNTEAFF. The CDR3 DNA reads as TGCAGTGCTAGAGATCGGTCCCTCGACAACACTGAAGCTTTCTTT.

At least ten counts were recorded for this clonotype. The rearrangement joins TRBV3-1 to TRBJ2-3; no clear D. Germline-derived CDR1 and CDR2 are LGHDT and YNNKEL (reference sequence). The CDR3 length is 11 residues. V lost 1 base and J lost 10, with 6 bases in between. CDR3 residues: CASSQGGSQYF. CDR3 coding DNA: TGTGCCAGCAGCCAAGGAGGCTCGCAGTATTTT.

The CDR3 reads CASREQGSYEQYF. CDR3 coding DNA: TGTGCCAGCAGAGAACAGGGCTCCTACGAGCAGTACTTC. The rearrangement links TRBV28 to TRBJ2-7, with D possibly being TRBD1 (6 bases). V gave up 6 bases and J gave up 0 bases, with 9 bases separating them. CDR1 is MDHEN and CDR2 is SYDVKM in the germline V gene. The CDR3 totals 13 residues.

The table lists this clonotype with a few counts. The chain employs TRBV18 and TRBJ1-5; D call uncertain. The germline V gene has CDR1 KGHSH and CDR2 LQKENI. The CDR3 spans 14 residues. The ends were cut back, 3 bases at V and 0 bases at J, with 6 bases in the middle. The CDR3 reads CASSPLDSNQPQHF. The DNA of the CDR3 is TGTGCCAGCTCACCCCTCGATAGCAATCAGCCCCAGCATTTT.

The chain carries TRBV20-1 and TRBJ2-3, with unresolved D. V was pared by 1 base and J by 0 bases, with 14 bases between. The CDR3 runs 16 residues. Germline assignment: CDR1 DFQATT and CDR2 SNEGSKA (reference sequence). In nucleotides, the CDR3 is TGCAGTGCTAGAGCCCCCGCAGACCATAGCACAGATACGCAGTATTTT. It codes for CSARAPADHSTDTQYF.

This clonotype was seen ten or more times. J is TRBJ2-7 and V is TRBV10-3; no reliable D call. V was shortened by 3 bases and J by 9 bases, with 12 bases between the two germline ends. This CDR3 is 12 amino acids long. Germline V gene data show CDR1 as ENHRY and CDR2 as SYGVKD. CDR3 sequence: CAISDSLSGQYF. The CDR3 region has the DNA TGTGCCATCAGTGATTCCCTCTCTGGGCAGTACTTC.

This chain joins TRBV12-3 or TRBV12-4 and TRBJ1-2; D is unresolved. With 3 bases removed from V and 8 bases from J, the gap between germline ends came to 13 bases. The CDR3 is 13 residues long. CDR3 amino acids: CASSFAHLGGYTF. As DNA, the CDR3 is TGTGCCAGCAGTTTTGCCCACCTCGGGGGCTACACCTTC.

A few counts support this clonotype. This rearrangement joins TRBV15 to TRBJ1-1; TRBD1 agrees at 8 bases. The CDR3 covers 16 residues. J gave up 1 base and V 3 bases, and 7 bases lay outside the gene matches. Germline lookup yields CDR1 LNHNV and CDR2 YYDKDF (reference sequence). CDR3 loop: CATSSGQGVTNTEAFF. The CDR3 region has the DNA TGTGCCACCAGCAGCGGACAGGGAGTAACGAACACTGAAGCTTTCTTT. Together with reference TRBV15 and TRBJ1-1, the CDR3 gives the full variable domain: DAMVIQNPRYQVTQFGKPVTLSCSQTLNHNVMYWYQQKSSQAPKLLFHYYDKDFNNEADTPDNFQSRRPNTSFCFLDIRSPGLGDTAMYLCATSSGQGVTNTEAFFGQGTRLTVV.

This clonotype was observed a handful of times. The rearrangement uses TRBV6-2 or TRBV6-3 and TRBJ2-6; TRBD2 matches 7 bases. Germline V gene data show CDR1 as MNHEY and CDR2 as SVGEGT. The CDR3 extends over 17 amino acids. Unmatched junction bases numbered 9, after V lost 6 bases and J lost 1 base. CDR3 nucleotide sequence: TGTGCCAGCAGCAACCCCGTCGGGAGGTCTGGGGCCAACGTCCTGACTTTC. As protein: CASSNPVGRSGANVLTF.

This clonotype was counted only a few times. The chain uses TRBV7-2 and TRBJ2-5; TRBD1 matches 7 bases. Germline V gene sequence: CDR1 SGHTA, CDR2 FQGNSA. The CDR3 extends over 14 amino acids. Trimming removed 6 bases from V and 5 bases from J; junction bases left unmatched: 9. CDR3 nucleotides: TGTGCCAGCAGACTAGGGGGCATTGTGGAGACCCAGTACTTC. It is translated as CASRLGGIVETQYF. Full variable domain (rest looked up from reference TRBV7-2 and TRBJ2-5): GAGVSQSPSNKVTEKGKDVELRCDPISGHTALYWYRQSLGQGLEFLIYFQGNSAPDKSGLPSDRFSAERTGGSVSTLTIQRTQQEDSAVYLCASRLGGIVETQYFGPGTRLLVL.

The chain joins TRBV3-1 to TRBJ2-1; D unresolved. Deletions cut 1 base from V and 5 bases from J, with 6 bases between. Germline CDR1 reads LGHDT; CDR2 reads YNNKEL (reference sequence). CDR3 length: 13 residues. In DNA, the CDR3 is TGTGCCAGCAGCCAAGTCCTGAACAATGAGCAGTTCTTC. This sequence encodes CASSQVLNNEQFF.

J is TRBJ2-5 and V is TRBV4-1; TRBD1 aligns across 12 bases. The CDR3 extends over 16 amino acids. Per germline, CDR1 MGHRA and CDR2 YSYEKL. The ends lost 0 bases at V and 3 bases at J; junction bases unmatched: 2. CDR3: CASSQEGQGAKETQYF. Here the CDR3 DNA reads TGCGCCAGCAGCCAAGAGGGACAGGGGGCCAAAGAGACCCAGTACTTC.

V and J are TRBV9 and TRBJ2-2; D is uncertain. The germline V gene encodes CDR1 SGDLS and CDR2 YYNGEE. The CDR3 consists of 11 residues. Trimming shortened V by 2 bases and J by 4 bases, and 0 bases separated the two germline ends. The CDR3 region has the DNA TGTGCCAGCAGCGTCACCGGGGAGCTGTTTTTT. It yields the protein CASSVTGELFF.

The V and J genes are TRBV19 and TRBJ2-7, with D perhaps TRBD1 or TRBD2 (6 bases each). V lost 2 bases and J lost 3, with 23 bases in between. The CDR3 runs to 18 residues. The V gene's germline CDR1 is LNHDA and CDR2 SQIVND (reference sequence). The CDR3, as DNA: TGTGCCAGTAGTATAAACAGGGTCGAGGGAGGTCGGGGCTACGAGCAGTACTTC. Amino acids: CASSINRVEGGRGYEQYF. The full variable domain, its missing parts supplied by reference TRBV19 and TRBJ2-7, is DGGITQSPKYLFRKEGQNVTLSCEQNLNHDAMYWYRQDPGQGLRLIYYSQIVNDFQKGDIAEGYSVSREKKESFPLTVTSAQKNPTAFYLCASSINRVEGGRGYEQYFGPGTRLTVT.

CDR3 nucleotides: TGTGCCAGCAGATCACTCGACAATGAGCAGTTCTTC. Its translation: CASRSLDNEQFF. This chain connects TRBV7-9 to TRBJ2-1; D is undetermined. Per the germline V gene, CDR1 is SEHNR and CDR2 is FQNEAQ (reference sequence). The CDR3 totals 12 residues. Deletions cut 6 bases from V and 5 bases from J, with 8 bases between.

The rearrangement uses TRBV30 and TRBJ2-2; 7 positions match TRBD2. Losses at the gene ends were 8 bases for V and 5 bases for J; bases not matched to a gene: 5. Germline V gives CDR1 GTSNPN, CDR2 SVGIG (reference sequence). This CDR3 has 12 residues. The CDR3 region is CAGGRETGELFF. The CDR3 region has the DNA TGTGCCGGAGGGCGGGAGACCGGGGAGCTGTTTTTT.

This clonotype appeared a few times. This chain connects TRBV19 to TRBJ2-3; TRBD2 agrees at 8 bases. The CDR3 loop spans 15 amino acids. CDR1 is LNHDA and CDR2 is SQIVND in the germline V gene (reference sequence). V shed 6 bases, J shed 6 bases, and the junction held 11 bases outside the gene matches. In DNA form, the CDR3 reads TGTGCCAGTAGCTCATTGGCGGGGGGCCGGGATACGCAGTATTTT. Its protein is CASSSLAGGRDTQYF.

The rearrangement joins TRBV6-6 to TRBJ2-2; 9 nucleotides match TRBD1. From germline, CDR1 is MNHNY and CDR2 SVGAGI (reference sequence). The CDR3 loop spans 16 amino acids. V dropped 5 bases and J dropped 4; count of bases not matched to a gene: 8. The CDR3 region has the DNA TGTGCCAGCAGTGACCCCGGGACAGGGTCCACCGGGGAGCTGTTTTTT. Translated: CASSDPGTGSTGELFF.

The chain couples TRBV5-8 to TRBJ2-5; maybe TRBD2 (6 bases). The CDR3 sequence is 14 residues long. V was shortened by 2 bases and J by 2 bases, with 10 bases between the two germline ends. Germline V CDR1 and CDR2: SGHTS, YDEGEE. The CDR3 is CASSFGGNQETQYF. CDR3 in DNA: TGTGCCAGCAGCTTCGGCGGGAATCAAGAGACCCAGTACTTC.

This clonotype occurred a few times. The chain carries TRBV19 and TRBJ2-6; unclear D gene. V shed 1 base and J shed 0 bases, with 7 bases lying between them. The germline V gene has CDR1 LNHDA and CDR2 SQIVND (reference sequence). The CDR3 runs to 16 residues. The DNA of the CDR3 is TGTGCCAGTAGTATAGGAAGTGTCTCTGGGGCCAACGTCCTGACTTTC. It is translated as CASSIGSVSGANVLTF.

This chain uses TRBV5-1 with TRBJ2-2; D may match TRBD1 or TRBD2 (6 bases each). Germline V gene sequence: CDR1 SGHRS, CDR2 YFSETQ. Trimming cost V 4 bases and J 6 bases, with 19 bases left between them. The CDR3 covers 16 residues. The CDR3 coding sequence is TGCGCCAGCAGCCGATGGCGGGACATCAGGGCCGGGGAGCTGTTTTTT. As protein: CASSRWRDIRAGELFF. The full variable domain, with the rest looked up from reference TRBV5-1 and TRBJ2-2, is KAGVTQTPRYLIKTRGQQVTLSCSPISGHRSVSWYQQTPGQGLQFLFEYFSETQRNKGNFPGRFSGRQFSNSRSEMNVSTLELGDSALYLCASSRWRDIRAGELFFGEGSRLTVL.

This clonotype was counted between two and nine times. The chain recombines TRBV7-8 with TRBJ1-1; 8 nucleotides match TRBD1. The V gene's germline CDR1 is SGHVS and CDR2 FQNEAQ. CDR3 length equals 15 residues. The J segment lost 3 bases and the V segment lost 4 bases, leaving 7 bases of the junction unmatched. In nucleotides, the CDR3 is TGTGCCAGCAGCTCAAACCCGGACAGGGACACTGAAGCTTTCTTT. As protein: CASSSNPDRDTEAFF.